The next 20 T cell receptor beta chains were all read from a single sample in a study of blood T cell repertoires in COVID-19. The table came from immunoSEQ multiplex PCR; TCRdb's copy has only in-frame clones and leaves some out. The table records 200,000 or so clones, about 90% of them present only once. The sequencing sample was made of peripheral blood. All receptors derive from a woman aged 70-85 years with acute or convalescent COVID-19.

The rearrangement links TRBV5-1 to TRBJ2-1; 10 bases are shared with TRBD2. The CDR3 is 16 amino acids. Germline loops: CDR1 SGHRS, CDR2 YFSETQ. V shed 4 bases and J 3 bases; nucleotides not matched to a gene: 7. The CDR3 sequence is CASSPTGTSDYNEQFF. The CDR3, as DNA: TGCGCCAGCAGCCCTACCGGGACTAGCGACTACAATGAGCAGTTCTTC.

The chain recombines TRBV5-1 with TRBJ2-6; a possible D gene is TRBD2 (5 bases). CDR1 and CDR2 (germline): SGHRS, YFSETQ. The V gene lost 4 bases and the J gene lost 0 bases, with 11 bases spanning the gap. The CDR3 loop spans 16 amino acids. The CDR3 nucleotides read TGCGCCAGCAGCCTGGGGAGCAGCTCTGGGGCCAACGTCCTGACTTTC. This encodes CASSLGSSSGANVLTF.

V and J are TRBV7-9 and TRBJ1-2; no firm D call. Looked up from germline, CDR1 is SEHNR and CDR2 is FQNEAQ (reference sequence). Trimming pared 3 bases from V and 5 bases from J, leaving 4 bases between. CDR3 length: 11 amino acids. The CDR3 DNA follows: TGTGCCAGCAGCTTGTCGTATGGCTACACCTTC. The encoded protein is CASSLSYGYTF.

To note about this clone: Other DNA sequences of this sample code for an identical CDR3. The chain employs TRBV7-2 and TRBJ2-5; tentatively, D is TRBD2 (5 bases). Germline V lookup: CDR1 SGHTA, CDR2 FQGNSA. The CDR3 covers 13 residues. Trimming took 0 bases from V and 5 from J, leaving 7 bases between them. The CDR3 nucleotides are TGTGCCAGCAGCTTAGCACGGAGGGAGACCCAGTACTTC. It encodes CASSLARRETQYF.

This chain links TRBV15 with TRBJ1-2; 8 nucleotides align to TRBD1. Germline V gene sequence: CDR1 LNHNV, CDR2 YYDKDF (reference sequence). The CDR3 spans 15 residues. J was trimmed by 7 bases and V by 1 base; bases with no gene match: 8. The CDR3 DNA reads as TGTGCCACCAGCAGAGGAGACCGGACAGGGATTGGCTACACCTTC. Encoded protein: CATSRGDRTGIGYTF.

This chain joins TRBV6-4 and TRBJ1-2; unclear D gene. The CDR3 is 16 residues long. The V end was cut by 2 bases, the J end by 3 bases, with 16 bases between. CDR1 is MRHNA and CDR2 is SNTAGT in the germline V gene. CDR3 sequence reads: CASSDSGSTRDYGYTF. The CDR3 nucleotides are TGTGCCAGCAGTGACAGTGGATCTACACGGGACTATGGCTACACCTTC.

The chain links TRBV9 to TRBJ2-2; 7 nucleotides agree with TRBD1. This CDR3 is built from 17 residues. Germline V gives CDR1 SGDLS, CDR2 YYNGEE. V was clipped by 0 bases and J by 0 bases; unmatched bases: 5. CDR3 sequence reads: CASSVGGGGANTGELFF. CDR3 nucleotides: TGTGCCAGCAGCGTAGGAGGGGGCGGAGCGAACACCGGGGAGCTGTTTTTT.

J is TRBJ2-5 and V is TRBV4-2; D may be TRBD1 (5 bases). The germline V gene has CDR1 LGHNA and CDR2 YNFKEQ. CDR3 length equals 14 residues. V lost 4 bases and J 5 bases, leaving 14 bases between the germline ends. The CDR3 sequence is CASSRSGQAETQYF. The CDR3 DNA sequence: TGTGCCAGCAGCCGTTCAGGGCAAGCGGAGACCCAGTACTTC.

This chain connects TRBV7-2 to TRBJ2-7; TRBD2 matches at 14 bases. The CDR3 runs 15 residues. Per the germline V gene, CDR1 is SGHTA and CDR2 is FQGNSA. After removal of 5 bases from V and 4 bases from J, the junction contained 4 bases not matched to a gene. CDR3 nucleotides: TGTGCCAGCAGCCCCGGGACTAGCGGGGGATACGAGCAGTACTTC. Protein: CASSPGTSGGYEQYF.

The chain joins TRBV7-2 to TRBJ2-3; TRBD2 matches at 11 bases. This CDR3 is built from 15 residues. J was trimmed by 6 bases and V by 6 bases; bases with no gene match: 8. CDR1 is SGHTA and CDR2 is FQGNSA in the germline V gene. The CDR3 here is CASRHTSGSPDTQYF. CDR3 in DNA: TGTGCCAGCAGGCATACTAGCGGGAGCCCCGATACGCAGTATTTT. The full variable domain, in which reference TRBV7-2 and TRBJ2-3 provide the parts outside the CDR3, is GAGVSQSPSNKVTEKGKDVELRCDPISGHTALYWYRQSLGQGLEFLIYFQGNSAPDKSGLPSDRFSAERTGGSVSTLTIQRTQQEDSAVYLCASRHTSGSPDTQYFGPGTRLTVL.

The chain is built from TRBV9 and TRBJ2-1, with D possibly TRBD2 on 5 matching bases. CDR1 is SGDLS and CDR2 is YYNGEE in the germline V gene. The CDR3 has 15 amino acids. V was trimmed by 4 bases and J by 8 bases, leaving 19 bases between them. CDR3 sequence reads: CASSLAVGLQDEQFF. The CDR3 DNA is TGTGCCAGCAGCTTAGCCGTCGGACTGCAAGATGAGCAGTTCTTC. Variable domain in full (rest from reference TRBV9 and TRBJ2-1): DSGVTQTPKHLITATGQRVTLRCSPRSGDLSVYWYQQSLDQGLQFLIQYYNGEERAKGNILERFSAQQFPDLHSELNLSSLELGDSALYFCASSLAVGLQDEQFFGPGTRLTVL.

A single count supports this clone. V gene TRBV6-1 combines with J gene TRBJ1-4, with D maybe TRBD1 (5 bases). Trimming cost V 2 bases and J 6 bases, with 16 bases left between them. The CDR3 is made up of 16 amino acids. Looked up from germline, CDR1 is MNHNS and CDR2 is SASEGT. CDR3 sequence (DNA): TGTGCCAGCAGTGAACCCCGGGGAGGGGCGTATGAAAAACTGTTTTTT. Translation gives CASSEPRGGAYEKLFF.

The CDR3 DNA follows: TGTGCCAGTAGTACCAGATTTACCAATGAGCAGTTCTTC. Its protein is CASSTRFTNEQFF. The chain couples TRBV19 to TRBJ2-1; D unclear. The V gene lost 4 bases and the J gene lost 6 bases, with 10 bases spanning the gap. This CDR3 is 13 amino acids long. The V gene's germline CDR1 is LNHDA and CDR2 SQIVND (reference sequence). Complete variable domain (other parts from reference TRBV19 and TRBJ2-1): DGGITQSPKYLFRKEGQNVTLSCEQNLNHDAMYWYRQDPGQGLRLIYYSQIVNDFQKGDIAEGYSVSREKKESFPLTVTSAQKNPTAFYLCASSTRFTNEQFFGPGTRLTVL.

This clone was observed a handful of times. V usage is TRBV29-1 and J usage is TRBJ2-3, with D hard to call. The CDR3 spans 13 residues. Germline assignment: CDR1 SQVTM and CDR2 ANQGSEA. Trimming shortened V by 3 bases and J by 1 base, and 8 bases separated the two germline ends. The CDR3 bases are TGCAGCGTTGACGTGCCAGGCACAGATACGCAGTATTTT. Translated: CSVDVPGTDTQYF.

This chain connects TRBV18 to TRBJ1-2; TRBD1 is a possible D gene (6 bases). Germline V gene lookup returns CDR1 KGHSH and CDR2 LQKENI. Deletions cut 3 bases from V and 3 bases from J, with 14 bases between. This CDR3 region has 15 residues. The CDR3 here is CASSPKDSSDYGYTF. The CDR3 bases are TGTGCCAGCTCACCGAAGGACAGTAGTGACTATGGCTACACCTTC.

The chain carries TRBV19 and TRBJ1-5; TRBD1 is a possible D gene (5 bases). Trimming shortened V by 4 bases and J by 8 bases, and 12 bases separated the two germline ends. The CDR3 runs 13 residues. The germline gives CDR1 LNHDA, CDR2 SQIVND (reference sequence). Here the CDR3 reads CASSNGGKEPQHF. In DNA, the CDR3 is TGTGCCAGTAGTAACGGGGGGAAGGAGCCCCAGCATTTT.

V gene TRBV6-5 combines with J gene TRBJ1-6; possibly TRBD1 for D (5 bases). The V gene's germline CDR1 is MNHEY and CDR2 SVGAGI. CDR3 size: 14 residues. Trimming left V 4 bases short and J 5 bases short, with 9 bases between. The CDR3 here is CASSFGRDNSPLHF. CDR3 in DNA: TGTGCCAGCAGTTTCGGCAGGGATAATTCACCCCTCCACTTT.

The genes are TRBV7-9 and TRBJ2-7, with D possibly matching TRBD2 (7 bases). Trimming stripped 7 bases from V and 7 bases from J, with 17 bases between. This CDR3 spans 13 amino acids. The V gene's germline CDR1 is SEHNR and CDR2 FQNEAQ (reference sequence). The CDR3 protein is CASNRGGAREQYF. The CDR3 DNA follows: TGTGCCAGCAACAGAGGGGGGGCGCGAGAGCAGTACTTC.

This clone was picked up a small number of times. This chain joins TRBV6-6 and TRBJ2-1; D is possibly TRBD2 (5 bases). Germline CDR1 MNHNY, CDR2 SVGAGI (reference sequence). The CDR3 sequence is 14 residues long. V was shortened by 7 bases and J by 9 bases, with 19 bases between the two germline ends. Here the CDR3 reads CASTLGDPPSEQFF. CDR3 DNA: TGTGCCAGCACCCTGGGAGACCCCCCCAGTGAGCAGTTCTTC.

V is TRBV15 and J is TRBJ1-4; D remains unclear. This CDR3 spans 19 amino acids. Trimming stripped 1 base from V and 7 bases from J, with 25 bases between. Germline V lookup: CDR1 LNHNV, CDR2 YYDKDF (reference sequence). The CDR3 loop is CATSRGRAFGRREGEKLFF. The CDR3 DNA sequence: TGTGCCACCAGCAGAGGAAGAGCTTTCGGTCGGAGGGAAGGTGAAAAACTGTTTTTT.